One and the same sample provided the 18 T cell receptor beta chains below, sequenced in a study of CD8 T cells in ankylosing spondylitis. Each CDR3 protein gets one entry after TCRdb re-called the 5' RACE reads with MiXCR. This table has approximately 210,000 distinct CDR3 sequences, about 13% appearing once. The sequenced material came from blood, either unsorted or a sorted T cell fraction (not recorded which). The receptors shown here come from a male donor with ankylosing spondylitis or in good health (not recorded which).

This clonotype was observed a handful of times. The CDR3 loop is CASRLSPGTGVNTGELFF. CDR3 bases: TGTGCAAGTCGCTTAAGCCCCGGGACAGGGGTGAACACCGGGGAGCTGTTTTTT. The chain links TRBV12-2 to TRBJ2-2; the listed D gene, TRBD1, was not tested against the DNA. TRBV12-2 represents a pseudogene. There are 18 residues in the CDR3.

This clonotype has a handful of counts. This chain links TRBV13 with TRBJ2-5, with a possible D match to TRBD2 (5 bases). Germline CDR1 and CDR2: PRHDT and FYEKMQ (reference sequence). V lost 5 bases and J lost 6, with 13 bases in between. This CDR3 has 13 amino acids. Here the CDR3 DNA reads TGTGCCAGCAGCCCCCTAGGCGGGCAGACCCAGTACTTC. Translating it yields CASSPLGGQTQYF.

Ten or more counts support this clonotype. The chain employs TRBV18 and TRBJ2-7; TRBD2 is a possible D gene (5 bases). The CDR3 spans 14 residues. V was trimmed by 2 bases and J by 1 base, leaving 9 bases between them. Germline lookup yields CDR1 KGHSH and CDR2 LQKENI. For the CDR3, the DNA is TGTGCCAGCTCACCAAGTCCGGGATCCTACGAGCAGTACTTC. It codes for CASSPSPGSYEQYF.

This chain uses TRBV4-2 with TRBJ2-7; possible D gene TRBD2, 5 bases. The CDR3 totals 16 residues. The germline V gene encodes CDR1 LGHNA and CDR2 YNFKEQ. V was cut by 0 bases and J by 0 bases, with 12 bases left in between. CDR3 residues: CASSQDISGSSYEQYF. In DNA, the CDR3 is TGTGCCAGCAGCCAAGATATAAGCGGAAGCTCCTACGAGCAGTACTTC.

This clonotype has more than one count but fewer than ten. V gene TRBV6-4 combines with J gene TRBJ2-2, with unresolved D. This CDR3 spans 14 amino acids. V was pared by 3 bases and J by 1 base, with 6 bases between. CDR1 MRHNA and CDR2 SNTAGT come from the germline V gene. CDR3 residues: CASSELLNTGELFF. The CDR3 region has the DNA TGTGCCAGCAGTGAGCTGTTGAACACCGGGGAGCTGTTTTTT.

This clonotype was counted a few times. This chain joins TRBV7-8 and TRBJ1-1; D is ambiguous. The CDR3 extends over 15 amino acids. V was shortened by 3 bases and J by 2 bases, with 13 bases between the two germline ends. The germline gives CDR1 SGHVS, CDR2 FQNEAQ. In DNA, the CDR3 is TGTGCCAGCAGCTTTGTAGGTGCGGACAACACTGAAGCTTTCTTT. Translation: CASSFVGADNTEAFF.

As to this clonotype: Mismatch with germline at one junction end may stem from a read error. The chain is built from TRBV4-2 and TRBJ1-1, with D possibly being TRBD1 (5 bases). This CDR3 has 12 residues. The germline V gene encodes CDR1 LGHNA and CDR2 YNFKEQ. This CDR3 reads CAISPGGTEAFF. The CDR3 nucleotides read TGTGCCATCAGCCCCGGGGGCACTGAAGCTTTCTTT.

This clonotype was counted a few times. The CDR3 sequence: CASSLAQGLYEQFF. The CDR3 coding sequence is TGCGCCAGCAGCTTGGCACAGGGTTTGTATGAGCAGTTCTTC. This chain uses TRBV5-1 with TRBJ2-1; D may be TRBD1 (6 bases). V gave up 0 bases and J gave up 8 bases, with 12 bases separating them. The CDR3 covers 14 residues. Germline V gene data show CDR1 as SGHRS and CDR2 as YFSETQ.

This clonotype was counted a few times. The chain uses TRBV25-1 and TRBJ2-3; 11 nucleotides align to TRBD2. The junction had 18 bases not matched to a gene; V was cut back by 2 bases and J by 5 bases. The CDR3 contains 20 residues. Germline assignment: CDR1 MGHDK and CDR2 SYGVNS. In DNA form, the CDR3 reads TGTGCCAGCAGTGAAGGGTTACTGGGTGTTAGCGGGAGGGTTAGAGATACGCAGTATTTT. As protein: CASSEGLLGVSGRVRDTQYF.

This clonotype was counted a few times. The J gene is TRBJ2-7, the V gene TRBV6-5; TRBD1 matches 8 bases. V gave up 2 bases and J gave up 3 bases; unmatched junction bases: 12. CDR1 MNHEY and CDR2 SVGAGI come from the germline V gene. This CDR3 has 17 residues. The CDR3 loop is CASSYLPLTGAIYEQYF. CDR3 nucleotides: TGTGCCAGCAGTTACCTCCCTTTGACAGGGGCAATCTACGAGCAGTACTTC.

This clonotype has a handful of counts. The chain carries TRBV6-6 and TRBJ2-7; D gene uncertain. The germline gives CDR1 MNHNY, CDR2 SVGAGI (reference sequence). The CDR3 length is 13 residues. The V gene lost 6 bases and the J gene lost 2 bases, with 11 bases spanning the gap. The CDR3 DNA sequence: TGTGCCAGCAGGGAGCTGGTGGCCTACGAGCAGTACTTC. Translation: CASRELVAYEQYF.

In this sample, this clonotype turned up many times. This sequence joins TRBV12-3 or TRBV12-4 and TRBJ2-7, with TRBD2 matching 8 bases. The ends lost 2 bases at V and 2 bases at J; junction bases unmatched: 8. The CDR3 is made up of 16 amino acids. CDR3 residues: CASSLWDKRGPYEQYF. CDR3 in DNA: TGTGCCAGCAGTTTATGGGACAAGCGGGGGCCCTACGAGCAGTACTTC.

The chain links TRBV12-3 or TRBV12-4 to TRBJ2-1, with 8 bases aligning to TRBD2. This CDR3 comprises 15 residues. J lost 8 bases, V lost 3 bases, and 9 bases had no gene match. The CDR3 region has the DNA TGTGCCAGCAGTTTTCGAGCGGGGGATGGGTATGAGCAGTTCTTC. Protein: CASSFRAGDGYEQFF.

This clonotype has a handful of counts. The V gene is TRBV5-1, the J gene TRBJ2-3; 11 nucleotides agree with TRBD2. Germline V gene data show CDR1 as SGHRS and CDR2 as YFSETQ. V trimming: 2 bases; J trimming: 6 bases; junction bases outside the gene matches: 23. The CDR3 is 21 residues long. The CDR3 loop reads CASSFGTPKISGGAMEDTQYF. CDR3 nucleotide sequence: TGCGCCAGCAGCTTCGGGACTCCGAAGATTAGCGGGGGGGCGATGGAGGATACGCAGTATTTT.

This clonotype was detected a few times. The V gene is TRBV12-3 or TRBV12-4, the J gene TRBJ1-2, with D possibly TRBD1 on 6 matching bases. The ends were cut back, 4 bases at V and 8 bases at J, with 23 bases in the middle. The CDR3 runs 16 residues. CDR3 protein: CASSSTGSSGNEGYTF. CDR3 bases: TGTGCCAGCAGTTCGACAGGAAGCTCCGGAAATGAAGGCTACACCTTC.

This clonotype occurred many times. The gene calls are TRBV4-1 and TRBJ2-7, with a possible D match to TRBD1 (5 bases). The CDR3 loop spans 14 amino acids. Germline CDR1 and CDR2: MGHRA and YSYEKL. Trimming left V 0 bases short and J 0 bases short, with 6 bases between. This CDR3 is CASSQDQGSYEQYF. CDR3 nucleotides: TGCGCCAGCAGCCAAGATCAGGGCTCCTACGAGCAGTACTTC.

This clonotype was observed a handful of times. The rearrangement links TRBV30 to TRBJ2-3; possibly TRBD1 for D (5 bases). The CDR3 contains 12 residues. V lost 5 bases to trimming and J lost 4 bases, with 10 bases between them. Germline V lookup: CDR1 GTSNPN, CDR2 SVGIG (reference sequence). The CDR3 region has the DNA TGTGCCTGGGTACAGGCCCCAGATACGCAGTATTTT. Protein sequence: CAWVQAPDTQYF. Combining the CDR3 with reference TRBV30 and TRBJ2-3 gives the whole variable domain SQTIHQWPATLVQPVGSPLSLECTVEGTSNPNLYWYRQAAGRGLQLLFYSVGIGQISSEVPQNLSASRPQDRQFILSSKKLLLSDSGFYLCAWVQAPDTQYFGPGTRLTVL.

The sample holds a few counts of this clonotype. This chain uses TRBV5-1 with TRBJ1-1; TRBD1 aligns across 7 bases. With V trimmed by 2 bases and J by 6 bases, 4 bases remained unmatched. The CDR3 sequence is 13 residues long. Germline-derived CDR1 and CDR2 are SGHRS and YFSETQ. CDR3: CASSFGQDAEAFF. The CDR3 nucleotides are TGCGCCAGCAGCTTCGGACAGGACGCTGAAGCTTTCTTT.